This TCR beta chain derives from a study of control samples from healthy donors and cancer patients (dated by TCRdb to the early 2020s). About this clone: Its recognized antigen is unknown. Per-nucleotide qualities are absent, and no much larger clonotype sits a single base away.

The method behind the library was the immunoSEQ multiplex PCR assay. The clones in this table, taken by TCRdb from immuneACCESS, are in-frame only. Not every clone is retained; where verified, under half of the shortfall comes from an unresolved V gene, and the cause of the rest is unknown. This sample holds approximately 140,000 clones; roughly 93% were observed only once. The ten most abundant clones make up 5.8% of the sample. The germline ends are 7 bases apart after V is trimmed by 2 bases and J by 6 bases. The CDR3 starts with the cysteine, ends with the phenylalanine, and has 13 residues. The only DNA kept is the CDR3, 39 bases in frame from the first base. The germline V gene gives CDR1 as MDHEN and CDR2 as SYDVKM.

Sequenced input: blood. The chain employs TRBV28 and TRBJ2-2, with an unclear D gene assignment. The TCR originated in a young man in good health. The DNA reads as follows: TGTGCCAGCAGTTTAGTAGGCTCCGGGGAGCTGTTTTTT. It translates to CASSLVGSGELFF.